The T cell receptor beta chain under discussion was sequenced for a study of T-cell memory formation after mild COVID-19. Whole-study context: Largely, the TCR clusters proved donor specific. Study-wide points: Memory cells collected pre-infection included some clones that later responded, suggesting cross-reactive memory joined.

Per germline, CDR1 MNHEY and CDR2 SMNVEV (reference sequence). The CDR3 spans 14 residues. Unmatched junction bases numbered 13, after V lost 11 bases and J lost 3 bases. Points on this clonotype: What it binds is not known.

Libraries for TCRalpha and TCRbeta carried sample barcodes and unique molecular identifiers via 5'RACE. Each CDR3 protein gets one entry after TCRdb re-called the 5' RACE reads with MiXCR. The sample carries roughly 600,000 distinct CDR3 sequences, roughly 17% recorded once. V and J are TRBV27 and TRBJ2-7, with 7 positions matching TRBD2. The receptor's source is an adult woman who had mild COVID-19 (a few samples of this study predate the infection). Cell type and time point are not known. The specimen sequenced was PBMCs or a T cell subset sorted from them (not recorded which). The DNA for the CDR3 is TGTGCCGCCGGACCCGCTAGCGGCTTCTACGAGCAGTACTTC. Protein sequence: CAAGPASGFYEQYF.